Presented here are 27 T cell receptor beta chains from one specimen sequenced in a study of CD8+ T cells in alopecia areata. Extracted from the samples, RNA was reverse transcribed into cDNA to serve as the sequencing template. Clones were sequenced by immunoSEQ multiplex PCR, and TCRdb holds only the in-frame ones, with some missing. This sample has some 180,000 clones, with about 61% found just once. The material sequenced was CD8+ T cells sorted from blood. These receptors originate from a human donor in good health.

This clone was seen only once. The chain has TRBV27 and TRBJ1-5; D remains ambiguous. This CDR3 comprises 13 residues. Per the germline V gene, CDR1 is MNHEY and CDR2 is SMNVEV (reference sequence). The germline V and J ends were trimmed by 4 bases and 6 bases, with 10 bases remaining between them. The CDR3 protein is CASSSGGVQPQHF. CDR3 bases: TGTGCCAGCAGTTCCGGTGGTGTTCAGCCCCAGCATTTT.

The chain is built from TRBV7-9 and TRBJ1-4; 7 positions match TRBD1. V lost 1 base to trimming and J lost 3 bases; unmatched junction nucleotides: 2. This CDR3 is 15 amino acids long. Germline V gene sequence: CDR1 SEHNR, CDR2 FQNEAQ (reference sequence). The CDR3: CASSLVQGANEKLFF. Written as DNA, the CDR3 is TGTGCCAGCAGCTTAGTTCAGGGGGCTAATGAAAAACTGTTTTTT. The full variable domain, its missing parts supplied by reference TRBV7-9 and TRBJ1-4, is DTGVSQNPRHKITKRGQNVTFRCDPISEHNRLYWYRQTLGQGPEFLTYFQNEAQLEKSRLLSDRFSAERPKGSFSTLEIQRTEQGDSAMYLCASSLVQGANEKLFFGSGTQLSVL.

This clone was recorded a few times. The chain uses TRBV2 and TRBJ1-5; D remains ambiguous. Germline CDR1 is SNHLY and CDR2 is FYNNEI. The CDR3 is 15 amino acids. Trimming cost V 1 base and J 0 bases, with 7 bases left between them. CDR3 coding DNA: TGTGCCAGCAGTGAAGGTCTAGGTAGCAATCAGCCCCAGCATTTT. As protein: CASSEGLGSNQPQHF.

This clone appeared a few times. The rearrangement uses TRBV7-9 and TRBJ1-1, with D possibly matching TRBD1 (6 bases). V was pared by 8 bases and J by 4 bases, with 8 bases between. Germline loops: CDR1 SEHNR, CDR2 FQNEAQ (reference sequence). This CDR3 contains 11 residues. Here the CDR3 reads CASGGSTEAFF. DNA for the CDR3: TGTGCCAGCGGGGGCAGCACTGAAGCTTTCTTT.

There are a few counts of this clone. This chain links TRBV19 with TRBJ2-1; D ambiguous. This CDR3 is built from 11 residues. V was clipped by 6 bases and J by 9 bases, with 9 bases between them. CDR1 is LNHDA, CDR2 SQIVND, per germline (reference sequence). The chain's CDR3 is CASSSTGEQFF. The CDR3 DNA reads TGTGCCAGTAGCTCGACGGGTGAGCAGTTCTTC.

CDR3 protein: CASTSYTGELFF. CDR3 bases: TGTGCCAGCACCTCGTACACCGGGGAGCTGTTTTTT. The rearrangement uses TRBV9 and TRBJ2-2, with D hard to call. Per germline, CDR1 SGDLS and CDR2 YYNGEE. The CDR3 covers 12 residues. V was shortened by 6 bases and J by 3 bases, with 6 bases between the two germline ends. The variable domain in full, completed from reference TRBV9 and TRBJ2-2, reads DSGVTQTPKHLITATGQRVTLRCSPRSGDLSVYWYQQSLDQGLQFLIQYYNGEERAKGNILERFSAQQFPDLHSELNLSSLELGDSALYFCASTSYTGELFFGEGSRLTVL.

The chain is built from TRBV7-6 and TRBJ1-2; 8 bases fit TRBD1. The ends lost 0 bases at V and 8 bases at J; junction bases unmatched: 5. Germline CDR1 SGHVS, CDR2 FNYEAQ. This CDR3 is 14 amino acids long. CDR3 DNA: TGTGCCAGCAGCTTAGCGGACAGGGCCAGAGGCTACACCTTC. Protein sequence: CASSLADRARGYTF.

The sample holds a few counts of this clone. The V call is TRBV7-9, the J call TRBJ1-5; D remains unclear. V lost 5 bases and J 1 base, leaving 6 bases between the germline ends. This CDR3 region has 13 residues. Germline CDR1 and CDR2: SEHNR and FQNEAQ (reference sequence). CDR3 DNA sequence: TGTGCCAGCAGCCGCGGGAGCAATCAGCCCCAGCATTTT. Translation: CASSRGSNQPQHF.

The rearrangement joins TRBV6-6 to TRBJ1-2; possibly TRBD1 for D (6 bases). The V end was cut by 5 bases, the J end by 13 bases, with 20 bases between. The germline gives CDR1 MNHNY, CDR2 SVGAGI (reference sequence). This CDR3 has 13 amino acids. The CDR3 sequence is CASSADRIGPGTF. DNA for the CDR3: TGTGCCAGCAGTGCCGACAGGATCGGGCCCGGCACCTTC.

In nucleotides, the CDR3 is TGTGCCAGCACCAAGGGGCCGGGTGGCTACACCTTC. Encoded protein: CASTKGPGGYTF. The rearrangement joins TRBV7-9 to TRBJ1-2, with D possibly being TRBD1 (5 bases). V dropped 7 bases and J dropped 7 bases, with 13 bases sitting between them. Germline CDR1 and CDR2: SEHNR and FQNEAQ (reference sequence). The CDR3 contains 12 residues. Full variable domain (remainder filled in from reference TRBV7-9 and TRBJ1-2): DTGVSQNPRHKITKRGQNVTFRCDPISEHNRLYWYRQTLGQGPEFLTYFQNEAQLEKSRLLSDRFSAERPKGSFSTLEIQRTEQGDSAMYLCASTKGPGGYTFGSGTRLTVV.

Only a few counts were recorded for this clone. The CDR3 is CASSLLAGDTEAFF. The CDR3 bases are TGTGCCAGCAGTTTATTGGCCGGGGACACTGAAGCTTTCTTT. V is TRBV27 and J is TRBJ1-1, with D unclear. Germline V gives CDR1 MNHEY, CDR2 SMNVEV (reference sequence). The V end lost 1 base, the J end lost 3 bases, and 9 bases lay between the germline ends. The CDR3 contains 14 residues.

This sequence joins TRBV6-6 and TRBJ1-5, with a possible D match to TRBD1 (5 bases). CDR1 is MNHNY and CDR2 is SVGAGI in the germline V gene (reference sequence). The V gene lost 8 bases and the J gene lost 3 bases, with 11 bases spanning the gap. CDR3 length equals 13 residues. Here the CDR3 reads CASGDGFNQPQHF. In DNA form, the CDR3 reads TGTGCCAGCGGGGACGGTTTCAATCAGCCCCAGCATTTT.

V and J are TRBV27 and TRBJ2-1; no definite D call. The V and J ends lost 2 bases and 8 bases respectively, with 4 bases between them. Germline V gene sequence: CDR1 MNHEY, CDR2 SMNVEV (reference sequence). The CDR3 length is 11 residues. The CDR3 spells CASSLGDEQFF. The CDR3 DNA follows: TGTGCCAGCAGTTTAGGGGATGAGCAGTTCTTC.

V is TRBV7-9 and J is TRBJ2-5, with 14 positions matching TRBD2. The J segment lost 4 bases and the V segment lost 4 bases, leaving 2 bases of the junction unmatched. The CDR3 has 15 residues. Germline values: CDR1 SEHNR, CDR2 FQNEAQ (reference sequence). As DNA, the CDR3 is TGTGCCAGCAGCTATGGGACTAGCGGGGGAGAGACCCAGTACTTC. Its translation: CASSYGTSGGETQYF.

This clone was seen more than once but under ten times. The chain carries TRBV19 and TRBJ2-5; 9 bases are shared with TRBD2. With 4 bases clipped from V and 5 bases from J, the junction kept 11 bases outside the gene matches. The CDR3 has 16 amino acids. Germline CDR1 reads LNHDA; CDR2 reads SQIVND (reference sequence). This chain's CDR3 is CASSTASGAGGETQYF. The CDR3 bases are TGTGCCAGTAGTACTGCTAGCGGGGCCGGGGGTGAGACCCAGTACTTC.

In DNA, the CDR3 is TGTGCCAGCAGCTTAGGCCTTGGGACAGGGTGGAGCGGCTACACCTTC. Its translation: CASSLGLGTGWSGYTF. This sequence joins TRBV13 and TRBJ1-2, with 9 bases fitting TRBD1. This CDR3 contains 16 residues. Per germline, CDR1 PRHDT and CDR2 FYEKMQ (reference sequence). With V trimmed by 0 bases and J by 8 bases, 10 bases remained unmatched.

The CDR3 coding sequence is TGTGCCAGCAGCTTACCCACTAGCGGGGGAACTGAGCAGTTCTTC. This translates into CASSLPTSGGTEQFF. The chain joins TRBV11-2 to TRBJ2-1; 11 bases map to TRBD2. Germline V lookup: CDR1 SGHAT, CDR2 FQNNGV. Losses at the gene ends were 2 bases for V and 9 bases for J; bases not matched to a gene: 6. This CDR3 region has 15 residues. Variable domain in full (rest from reference TRBV11-2 and TRBJ2-1): EAGVAQSPRYKIIEKRQSVAFWCNPISGHATLYWYQQILGQGPKLLIQFQNNGVVDDSQLPKDRFSAERLKGVDSTLKIQPAKLEDSAVYLCASSLPTSGGTEQFFGPGTRLTVL.

V usage is TRBV5-1 and J usage is TRBJ2-1; tentatively, D is TRBD1 (6 bases). Germline-derived CDR1 and CDR2 are SGHRS and YFSETQ. The CDR3 is made up of 16 amino acids. V was cut by 4 bases and J by 8 bases, with 22 bases left in between. CDR3 protein: CASSRETGIGFDEQFF. CDR3 coding DNA: TGCGCCAGCAGCCGGGAAACAGGGATCGGGTTCGATGAGCAGTTCTTC.

This chain joins TRBV30 and TRBJ2-2; TRBD1 might be the D (6 bases). Germline V CDR1 and CDR2: GTSNPN, SVGIG (reference sequence). The CDR3 spans 14 residues. V gave up 8 bases and J gave up 6 bases, with 19 bases separating them. The CDR3 loop is CAMVGGYSPGELFF. CDR3 DNA: TGTGCCATGGTAGGGGGTTACAGTCCCGGGGAGCTGTTTTTT.

The V call is TRBV5-1, the J call TRBJ2-3, with D possibly matching TRBD1 (5 bases). The V gene lost 3 bases and the J gene lost 2 bases, with 10 bases spanning the gap. Germline V gene data show CDR1 as SGHRS and CDR2 as YFSETQ. The CDR3 is 14 residues long. CDR3 DNA: TGCGCCAGCAGCTCAGGGCATCACACAGATACGCAGTATTTT. It is translated as CASSSGHHTDTQYF.

The CDR3 nucleotides are TGTGCCAGCAGCTTGGTTTCGAGCCTTTATAATTCACCCCTCCACTTT. Translation: CASSLVSSLYNSPLHF. The gene calls are TRBV5-6 and TRBJ1-6; the D is unclear. The CDR3 is 16 residues long. V was clipped by 0 bases and J by 4 bases, with 11 bases between them. Germline loops: CDR1 SGHDT, CDR2 YYEEEE.

The chain combines TRBV5-4 with TRBJ2-7; 10 bases are a match to TRBD1. From germline, CDR1 is SGHNT and CDR2 YYREEE (reference sequence). The V segment lost 3 bases and the J segment 3 bases; nucleotides outside the gene matches: 3. This CDR3 has 14 residues. Here the CDR3 reads CASSSRDRGYEQYF. The CDR3, as DNA: TGTGCCAGCAGCTCCCGGGACAGGGGCTACGAGCAGTACTTC.

The chain combines TRBV7-9 with TRBJ2-7; D is possibly TRBD1 (6 bases). The V end lost 1 base, the J end lost 3 bases, and 13 bases lay between the germline ends. The CDR3 loop spans 15 amino acids. CDR1 is SEHNR, CDR2 FQNEAQ, per germline (reference sequence). The CDR3 reads CASSLGTGHGYEQYF. In DNA, the CDR3 is TGTGCCAGCAGCTTAGGTACGGGACATGGCTACGAGCAGTACTTC.

The chain links TRBV29-1 to TRBJ1-1, with D hard to call. CDR1 and CDR2 from the germline V gene are SQVTM and ANQGSEA. This CDR3 is 12 amino acids long. The ends were cut back, 6 bases at V and 8 bases at J, with 16 bases in the middle. The CDR3 loop reads CSVTAGSSEAFF. In DNA, the CDR3 is TGCAGCGTAACTGCCGGGAGCTCCGAAGCTTTCTTT.

This chain connects TRBV7-6 to TRBJ2-5; perhaps TRBD1 as D (6 bases). Trimming removed 5 bases from V and 0 bases from J, with 10 bases in between. CDR3 length: 14 residues. Germline lookup yields CDR1 SGHVS and CDR2 FNYEAQ. CDR3 residues: CASSRTGNQETQYF. Written as DNA, the CDR3 is TGTGCCAGCAGCCGTACAGGGAACCAAGAGACCCAGTACTTC.

The chain couples TRBV11-1 to TRBJ1-1, with D possibly matching TRBD1 (5 bases). This CDR3 contains 15 residues. Trimming left V 5 bases short and J 3 bases short, with 16 bases between. The germline V gene encodes CDR1 SGHAT and CDR2 FQDESV (reference sequence). CDR3 residues: CASSATGTWDTEAFF. The CDR3 DNA reads TGTGCCAGCAGCGCAACGGGGACCTGGGACACTGAAGCTTTCTTT.

J is TRBJ2-5 and V is TRBV2; the D gene is possibly TRBD2 (6 bases). Germline V gene lookup returns CDR1 SNHLY and CDR2 FYNNEI. This CDR3 is 15 amino acids long. V dropped 2 bases and J dropped 3 bases, with 13 bases sitting between them. CDR3 residues: CASSEWEDSKETQYF. The CDR3 nucleotides are TGTGCCAGCAGTGAATGGGAGGATTCGAAAGAGACCCAGTACTTC.